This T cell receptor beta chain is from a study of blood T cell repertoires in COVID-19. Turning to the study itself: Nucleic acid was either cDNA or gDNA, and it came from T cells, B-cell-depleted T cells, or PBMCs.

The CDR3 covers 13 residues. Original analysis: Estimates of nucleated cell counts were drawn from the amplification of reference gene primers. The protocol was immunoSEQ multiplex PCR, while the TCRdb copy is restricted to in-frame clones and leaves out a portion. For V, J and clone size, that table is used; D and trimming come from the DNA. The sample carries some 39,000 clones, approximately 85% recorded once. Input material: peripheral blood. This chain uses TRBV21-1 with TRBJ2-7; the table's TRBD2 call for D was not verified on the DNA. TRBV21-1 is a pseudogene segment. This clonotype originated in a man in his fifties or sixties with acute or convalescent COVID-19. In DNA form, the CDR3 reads TGTGCCAGCAGCAAGTCCGCTAGCGACGAGCAGTACTTC. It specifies CASSKSASDEQYF.